This T cell receptor (beta chain) was identified during a study of shared clonotypes between healthy human individuals. Turning to the study itself: A couple of female and three male donors aged 18 to 49 were enrolled.

Naive CD8 populations comprised CD45RO-negative cells positively selected for CCR7, excluding terminally differentiated effector memory CD45RA+ cells. TCRdb's table, derived via immunoSEQ multiplex PCR, lists solely in-frame clones and lacks some. This table has under 600,000 clones, 95% to 98% appearing once. Trimming took 0 bases from V and 6 from J, leaving 12 bases between them. Germline V lookup: CDR1 SGHTA, CDR2 FQGTGA. CDR3 size: 14 residues. The sequenced material came from naive CD8+ T cells sorted from blood. The rearrangement links TRBV7-3 to TRBJ2-7, with TRBD2 as a possible D gene (5 bases). The sequence was collected from a man between 25 and 39 years old in good health. The CDR3 bases are TGTGCCAGCAGCTTAACGGGAGAGGCCTCCGAGCAGTACTTC. Protein: CASSLTGEASEQYF.